The present T cell receptor beta chain was sequenced within a study of T-cell reconstitution after alpha-beta-depleted transplantation in children. Unique molecular identifiers tagged the TCRbeta library. Each CDR3 protein gets one entry after TCRdb re-called the PCR reads with MiXCR. The table records some 280,000 distinct CDR3 sequences, 9.9% of them present only once. Germline V CDR1 and CDR2: SGHAT, FQNNGV. Trimming took 4 bases from V and 0 from J, leaving 7 bases between them. The CDR3 loop spans 13 amino acids. Sample: PBMCs from the stem cell graft donor, taken from the stem cell graft. The genes are TRBV11-2 and TRBJ2-7; no reliable D call. This clonotype was obtained from a human donor who donated a stem cell graft to a child with SCID. The CDR3: CASSWGGSYEQYF. CDR3 bases: TGTGCCAGCAGCTGGGGTGGCTCCTACGAGCAGTACTTC.